Listed below are T cell receptor beta chains from one sample, sequenced in a study of T-cell memory formation after mild COVID-19. TCRdb re-derived calls from the 5' RACE reads in MiXCR, one entry per CDR3 protein. The sample records hundreds of thousands of distinct CDR3 sequences, around 28% being singletons. The sequenced sample was PBMCs or a T cell subset sorted from them (not recorded which). These receptors originate from an adult woman who had mild COVID-19 (a few samples of this study predate the infection). Cell type and time point are not known. Each CDR3 is given with its conserved first and last residue. Size tells how often a clone was seen (once, few, many) or the class of an expanded clone, and some rows leave it out.

- | TRBJ2-7 | TRBV4-1 | CASSQEVRHRTQYEQYF
few | TRBJ2-7 | TRBV5-6 | CASSLVVGGVGHYEQYF
few | TRBJ2-1 | TRBV2 | CASSEEGESSYNEQFF
few | TRBJ2-1 | TRBV5-4 | CASSLLQRGYNEQFF
- | TRBJ1-2 | TRBV11-3 | CASSLRTGEAYGYTF
- | TRBJ2-3 | TRBV29-1 | CSVDGTSGGTDTQYF
- | TRBJ2-5 | TRBV7-9 | CASSLGLAGVSETQYF
few | TRBJ2-1 | TRBV27 | CASSLGGGALYNEQFF
- | TRBJ2-7 | TRBV30 | CAWSVPGSSYEQYF
- | TRBJ2-1 | TRBV15 | CATSLQLAPGEQFF
few | TRBJ2-2 | TRBV7-9 | CASSGRLAANTGELFF
- | TRBJ2-4 | TRBV7-9 | CASSPTGNIQYF
- | TRBJ2-1 | TRBV5-1 | CASRVTGDSYNEQFF
- | TRBJ2-4 | TRBV7-2 | CASSTSGGVTKNIQYF
- | TRBJ2-7 | TRBV14 | CASCEDTFLNEQYF
- | TRBJ1-5 | TRBV4-3 | CASSQDPSSNQPQHF
- | TRBJ1-1 | TRBV29-1 | CSVIQYYSGTGVEAFF
few | TRBJ1-1 | TRBV20-1 | CSARGTFSPGQGGTEAFF
- | TRBJ2-3 | TRBV9 | CASSVVGDRTDTQYF
- | TRBJ2-7 | TRBV20-1 | CSASSGYF
- | TRBJ1-2 | TRBV21-1 | CASRFGRQGLNYGYTF
few | TRBJ2-1 | TRBV27 | CASSLRGQRYNEQFF
- | TRBJ2-2 | TRBV9 | CASSVDDRRLNTGELFF
few | TRBJ2-7 | TRBV20-1 | CSARTGTGAYEQYF
many | TRBJ2-7 | TRBV24-1 | CATSGAGRSNEQYF
- | TRBJ1-6 | TRBV7-2 | CASSITGIYNSPLHF
- | TRBJ2-3 | TRBV7-9 | CASSYSLAGGRSDTQYF
many | TRBJ2-7 | TRBV3-1 | CASSPLYEQYF
few | TRBJ2-5 | TRBV5-1 | CASSLESSGGQETQYF
few | TRBJ2-5 | TRBV6-1 | CASSERFGTSQETQYF
- | TRBJ2-3 | TRBV6-2/TRBV6-3 | CASSYRSSGTDTQYF
many | TRBJ2-4 | TRBV7-2 | CASSLAGLTRDIQYF
- | TRBJ2-7 | TRBV29-1 | CSARQGALPLRDEQYF
- | TRBJ1-1 | TRBV7-8 | CASSARGEAFF
few | TRBJ2-5 | TRBV4-3 | CASSQGGVETQYF
- | TRBJ1-1 | TRBV9 | CASSAGGATEAFF
few | TRBJ2-6 | TRBV11-2 | CASSLVNGAGANVLTF
few | TRBJ2-7 | TRBV21-1 | CASSKGSTAWEYEQYF
- | TRBJ1-1 | TRBV7-9 | CASSVSGEGEAFF
- | TRBJ2-1 | TRBV7-6 | CASSPPGGEQFF
- | TRBJ2-2 | TRBV7-9 | CASSPGGTGELFF
- | TRBJ1-1 | TRBV6-1 | CASSEYWTGANTEAFF
- | TRBJ1-1 | TRBV5-1 | CASRGQAQNTEAFF
- | TRBJ2-7 | TRBV5-5 | CASSLRSGTASSYEQYF
- | TRBJ2-7 | TRBV3-1 | CASSQEPIFYEQYF
few | TRBJ2-7 | TRBV3-1 | CASSQAAPYEQYF
- | TRBJ2-3 | TRBV28 | CAITTPGQGRTDTQYF
- | TRBJ2-7 | TRBV3-1 | CASSPVAGVGNEQYF
many | TRBJ2-5 | TRBV7-9 | CASSLDRDQETQYF
few | TRBJ2-7 | TRBV30 | CAWSDRDSSSFYEQYF
few | TRBJ2-3 | TRBV5-1 | CASSPRRLAGTDTQYF
- | TRBJ2-3 | TRBV7-7 | CASSLRSTRHTASTDTQYF
- | TRBJ2-3 | TRBV20-1 | CSAKVAGGYTDTQYF
- | TRBJ2-2 | TRBV5-1 | CASSLDGLANTGELFF
- | TRBJ2-2 | TRBV18 | CASSPWNTGELFF